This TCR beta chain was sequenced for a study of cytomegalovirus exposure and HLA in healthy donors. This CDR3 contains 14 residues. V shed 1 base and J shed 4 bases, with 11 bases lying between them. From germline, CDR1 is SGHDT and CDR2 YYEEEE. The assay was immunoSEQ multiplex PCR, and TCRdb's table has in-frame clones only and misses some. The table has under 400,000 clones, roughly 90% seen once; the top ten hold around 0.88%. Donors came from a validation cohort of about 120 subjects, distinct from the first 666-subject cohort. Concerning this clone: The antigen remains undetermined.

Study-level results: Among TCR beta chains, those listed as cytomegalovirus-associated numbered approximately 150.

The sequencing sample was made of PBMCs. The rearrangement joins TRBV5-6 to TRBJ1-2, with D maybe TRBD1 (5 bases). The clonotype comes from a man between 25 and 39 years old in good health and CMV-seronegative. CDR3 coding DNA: TGTGCCAGCAGCTTGTGGGGGGTCGGCTATGGCTACACCTTC. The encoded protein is CASSLWGVGYGYTF.